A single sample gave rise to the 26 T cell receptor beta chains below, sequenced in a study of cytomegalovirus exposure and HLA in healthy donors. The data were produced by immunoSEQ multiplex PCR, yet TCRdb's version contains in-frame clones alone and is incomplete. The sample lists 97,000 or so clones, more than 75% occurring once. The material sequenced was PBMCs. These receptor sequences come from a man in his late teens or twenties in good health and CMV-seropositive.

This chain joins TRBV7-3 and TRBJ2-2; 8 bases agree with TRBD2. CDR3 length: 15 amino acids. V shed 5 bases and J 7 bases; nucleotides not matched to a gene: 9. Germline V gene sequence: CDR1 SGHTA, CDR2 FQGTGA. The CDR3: CASSVSAGVFGELFF. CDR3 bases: TGTGCCAGCAGCGTATCAGCGGGAGTTTTCGGGGAGCTGTTTTTT. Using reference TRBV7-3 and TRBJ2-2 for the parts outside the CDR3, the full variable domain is GAGVSQTPSNKVTEKGKYVELRCDPISGHTALYWYRQSLGQGPEFLIYFQGTGAADDSGLPNDRFFAVRPEGSVSTLKIQRTERGDSAVYLCASSVSAGVFGELFFGEGSRLTVL.

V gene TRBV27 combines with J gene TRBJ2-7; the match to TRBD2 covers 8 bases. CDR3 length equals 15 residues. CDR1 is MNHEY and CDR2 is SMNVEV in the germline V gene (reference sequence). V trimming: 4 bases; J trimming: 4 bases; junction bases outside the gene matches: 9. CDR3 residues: CASSYRGGPVYEQYF. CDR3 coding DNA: TGTGCCAGCAGTTATCGGGGGGGACCCGTTTACGAGCAGTACTTC.

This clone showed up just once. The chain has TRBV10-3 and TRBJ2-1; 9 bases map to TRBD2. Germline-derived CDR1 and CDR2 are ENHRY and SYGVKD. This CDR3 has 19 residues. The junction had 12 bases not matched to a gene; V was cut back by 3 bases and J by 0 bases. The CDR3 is CAISDGVAGVHSSYNEQFF. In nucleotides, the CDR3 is TGTGCCATCAGTGATGGGGTAGCGGGAGTTCACAGCTCCTACAATGAGCAGTTCTTC.

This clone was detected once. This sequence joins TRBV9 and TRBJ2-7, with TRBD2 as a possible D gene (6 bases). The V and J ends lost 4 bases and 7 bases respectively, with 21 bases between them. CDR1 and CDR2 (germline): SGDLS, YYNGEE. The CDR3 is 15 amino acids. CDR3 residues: CASSPGGGSFGEQYF. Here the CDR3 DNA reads TGTGCCAGCAGCCCAGGTGGGGGGTCTTTTGGGGAGCAGTACTTC.

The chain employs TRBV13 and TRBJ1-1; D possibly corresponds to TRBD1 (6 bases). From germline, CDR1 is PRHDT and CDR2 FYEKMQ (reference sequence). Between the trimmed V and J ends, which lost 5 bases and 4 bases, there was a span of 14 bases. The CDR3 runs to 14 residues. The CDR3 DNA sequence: TGTGCCAGCAGCCTGAACAGGGCTGCCACTGAAGCTTTCTTT. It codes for CASSLNRAATEAFF. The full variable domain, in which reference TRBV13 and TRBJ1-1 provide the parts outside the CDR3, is AAGVIQSPRHLIKEKRETATLKCYPIPRHDTVYWYQQGPGQDPQFLISFYEKMQSDKGSIPDRFSAQQFSDYHSELNMSSLELGDSALYFCASSLNRAATEAFFGQGTRLTVV.

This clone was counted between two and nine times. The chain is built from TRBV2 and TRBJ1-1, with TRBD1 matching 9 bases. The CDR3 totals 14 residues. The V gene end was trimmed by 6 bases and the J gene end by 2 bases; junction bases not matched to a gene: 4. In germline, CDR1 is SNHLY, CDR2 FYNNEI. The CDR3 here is CASRDRGGNTEAFF. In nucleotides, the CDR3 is TGTGCCAGCAGGGACAGGGGAGGCAACACTGAAGCTTTCTTT.

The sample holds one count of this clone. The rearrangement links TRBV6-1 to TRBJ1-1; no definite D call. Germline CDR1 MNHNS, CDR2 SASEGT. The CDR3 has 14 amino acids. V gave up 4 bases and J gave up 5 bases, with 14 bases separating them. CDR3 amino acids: CASSGEITITEAFF. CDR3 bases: TGTGCCAGCAGTGGGGAGATAACAATTACTGAAGCTTTCTTT.

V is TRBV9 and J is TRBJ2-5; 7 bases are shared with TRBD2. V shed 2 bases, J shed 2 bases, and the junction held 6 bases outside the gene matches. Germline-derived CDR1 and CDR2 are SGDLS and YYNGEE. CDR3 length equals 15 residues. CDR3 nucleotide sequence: TGTGCCAGCAGCGTCAGCGGGAATCCACAAGAGACCCAGTACTTC. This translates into CASSVSGNPQETQYF.

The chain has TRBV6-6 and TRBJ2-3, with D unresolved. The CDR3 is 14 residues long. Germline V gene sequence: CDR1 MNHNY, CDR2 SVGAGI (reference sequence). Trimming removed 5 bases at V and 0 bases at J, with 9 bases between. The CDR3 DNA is TGTGCCAGCAGTATTAGCATTAGCACAGATACGCAGTATTTT. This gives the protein CASSISISTDTQYF.

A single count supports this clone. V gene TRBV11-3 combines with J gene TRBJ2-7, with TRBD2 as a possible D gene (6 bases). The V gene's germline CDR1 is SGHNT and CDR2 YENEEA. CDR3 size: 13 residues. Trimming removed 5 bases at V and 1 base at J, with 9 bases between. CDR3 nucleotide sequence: TGTGCCAGCAGCCCCGGGGGTTCCTACGAGCAGTACTTC. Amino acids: CASSPGGSYEQYF.

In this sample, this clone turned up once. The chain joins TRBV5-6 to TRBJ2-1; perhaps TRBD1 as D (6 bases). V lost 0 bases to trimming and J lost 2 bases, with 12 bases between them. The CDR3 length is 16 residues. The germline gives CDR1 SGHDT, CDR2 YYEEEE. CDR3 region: CASSLGVGGTYNEQFF. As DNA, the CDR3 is TGTGCCAGCAGCTTGGGAGTAGGGGGTACCTACAATGAGCAGTTCTTC.

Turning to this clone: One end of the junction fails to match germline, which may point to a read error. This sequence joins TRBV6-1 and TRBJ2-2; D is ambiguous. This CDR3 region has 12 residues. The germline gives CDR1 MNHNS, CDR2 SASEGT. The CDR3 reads CASRLNIGELFF. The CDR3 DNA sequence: TGTGCCAGCAGGCTCAACATCGGGGAGCTGTTTTTT.

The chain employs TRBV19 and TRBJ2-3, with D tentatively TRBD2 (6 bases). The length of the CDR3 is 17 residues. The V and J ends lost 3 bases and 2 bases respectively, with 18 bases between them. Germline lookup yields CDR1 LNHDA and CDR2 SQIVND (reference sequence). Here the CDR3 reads CASSMVNFGGVTDTQYF. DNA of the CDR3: TGTGCCAGTAGTATGGTGAATTTCGGGGGAGTCACAGATACGCAGTATTTT. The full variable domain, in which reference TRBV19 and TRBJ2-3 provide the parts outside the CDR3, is DGGITQSPKYLFRKEGQNVTLSCEQNLNHDAMYWYRQDPGQGLRLIYYSQIVNDFQKGDIAEGYSVSREKKESFPLTVTSAQKNPTAFYLCASSMVNFGGVTDTQYFGPGTRLTVL.

This chain's CDR3 is CASSLYHYRDSYEQYF. Written as DNA, the CDR3 is TGCGCCAGCAGCCTATACCACTACAGGGACTCCTACGAGCAGTACTTC. This chain joins TRBV4-1 and TRBJ2-7, with D possibly being TRBD1 (6 bases). Trimming took off 4 bases at V and 0 bases at J, with 16 bases between the two ends. CDR1 MGHRA and CDR2 YSYEKL come from the germline V gene. CDR3 length: 16 residues.

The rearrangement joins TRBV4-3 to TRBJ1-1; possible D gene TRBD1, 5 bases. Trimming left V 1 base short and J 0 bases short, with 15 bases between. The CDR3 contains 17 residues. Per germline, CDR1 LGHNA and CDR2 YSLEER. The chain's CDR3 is CASSQAWGVRMNTEAFF. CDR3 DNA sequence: TGCGCCAGCAGCCAAGCCTGGGGGGTTAGGATGAACACTGAAGCTTTCTTT.

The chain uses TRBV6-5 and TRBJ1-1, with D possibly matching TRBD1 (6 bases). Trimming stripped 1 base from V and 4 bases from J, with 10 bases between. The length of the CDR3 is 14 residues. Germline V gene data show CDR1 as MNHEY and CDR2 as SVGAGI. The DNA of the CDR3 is TGTGCCAGCAGTTACTATGGCAGGGGCACTGAAGCTTTCTTT. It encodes CASSYYGRGTEAFF.

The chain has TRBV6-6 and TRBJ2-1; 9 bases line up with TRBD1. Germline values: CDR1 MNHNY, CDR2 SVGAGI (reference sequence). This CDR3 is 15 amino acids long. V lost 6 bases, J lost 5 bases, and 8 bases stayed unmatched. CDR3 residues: CASRPGTGNDNEQFF. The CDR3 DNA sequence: TGTGCCAGCAGGCCAGGGACAGGGAACGACAATGAGCAGTTCTTC.

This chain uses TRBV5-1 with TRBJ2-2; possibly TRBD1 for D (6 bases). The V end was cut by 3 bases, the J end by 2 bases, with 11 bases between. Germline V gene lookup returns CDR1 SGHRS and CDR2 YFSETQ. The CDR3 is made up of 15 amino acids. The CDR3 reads CASSSRTANTGELFF. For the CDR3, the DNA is TGCGCCAGCAGCTCGCGGACAGCTAACACCGGGGAGCTGTTTTTT.

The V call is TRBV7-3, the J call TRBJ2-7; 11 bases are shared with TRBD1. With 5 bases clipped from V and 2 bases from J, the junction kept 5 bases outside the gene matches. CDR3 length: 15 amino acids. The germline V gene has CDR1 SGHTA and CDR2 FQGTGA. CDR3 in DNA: TGTGCCAGCAGCCAAGGGACAGGGGGAACCTACGAGCAGTACTTC. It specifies CASSQGTGGTYEQYF.

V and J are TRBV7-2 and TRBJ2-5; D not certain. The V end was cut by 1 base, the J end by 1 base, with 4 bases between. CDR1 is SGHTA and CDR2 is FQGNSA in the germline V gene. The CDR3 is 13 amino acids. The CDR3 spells CASSLVRQETQYF. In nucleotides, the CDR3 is TGTGCCAGCAGCTTAGTTCGCCAAGAGACCCAGTACTTC.

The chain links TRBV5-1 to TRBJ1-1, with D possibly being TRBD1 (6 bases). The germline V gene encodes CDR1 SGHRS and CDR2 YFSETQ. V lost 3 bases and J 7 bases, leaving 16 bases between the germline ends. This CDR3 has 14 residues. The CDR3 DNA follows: TGCGCCAGCAGCTCGGGGGCGGGGGTGGATGAAGCTTTCTTT. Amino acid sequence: CASSSGAGVDEAFF. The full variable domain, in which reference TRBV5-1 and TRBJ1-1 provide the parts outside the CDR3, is KAGVTQTPRYLIKTRGQQVTLSCSPISGHRSVSWYQQTPGQGLQFLFEYFSETQRNKGNFPGRFSGRQFSNSRSEMNVSTLELGDSALYLCASSSGAGVDEAFFGQGTRLTVV.

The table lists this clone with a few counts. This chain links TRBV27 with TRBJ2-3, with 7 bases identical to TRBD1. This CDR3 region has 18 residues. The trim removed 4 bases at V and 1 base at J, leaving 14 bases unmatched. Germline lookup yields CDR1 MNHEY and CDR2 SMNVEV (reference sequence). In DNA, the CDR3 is TGTGCCAGCAGTTCCGCCCGAGACAGGGCCTCCGGCACAGATACGCAGTATTTT. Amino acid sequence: CASSSARDRASGTDTQYF.

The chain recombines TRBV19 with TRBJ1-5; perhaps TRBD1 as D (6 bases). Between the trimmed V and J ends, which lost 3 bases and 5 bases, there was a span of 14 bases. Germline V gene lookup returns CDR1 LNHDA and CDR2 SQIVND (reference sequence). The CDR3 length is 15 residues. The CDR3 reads CASSIFTGTHQPQHF. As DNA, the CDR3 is TGTGCCAGTAGTATCTTTACAGGGACCCATCAGCCCCAGCATTTT.

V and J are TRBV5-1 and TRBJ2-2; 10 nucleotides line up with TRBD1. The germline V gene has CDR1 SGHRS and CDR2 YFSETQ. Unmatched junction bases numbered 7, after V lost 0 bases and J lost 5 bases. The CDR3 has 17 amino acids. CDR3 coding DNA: TGCGCCAGCAGCTTGGTCGGGACAGGGGTATCGACCGGGGAGCTGTTTTTT. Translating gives CASSLVGTGVSTGELFF.

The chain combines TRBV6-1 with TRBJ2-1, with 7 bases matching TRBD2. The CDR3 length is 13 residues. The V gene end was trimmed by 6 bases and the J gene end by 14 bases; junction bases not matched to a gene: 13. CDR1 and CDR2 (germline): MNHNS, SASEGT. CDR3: CASSPSRAGVEFF. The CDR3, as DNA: TGTGCCAGCAGCCCTTCCCGGGCGGGAGTGGAGTTCTTC.

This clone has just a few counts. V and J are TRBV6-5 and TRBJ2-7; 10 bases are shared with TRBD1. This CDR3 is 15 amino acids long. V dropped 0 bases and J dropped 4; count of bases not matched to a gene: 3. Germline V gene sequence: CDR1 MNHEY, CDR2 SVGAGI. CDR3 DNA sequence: TGTGCCAGCAGTTACTCGGGACAGGGGTGGTACGAGCAGTACTTC. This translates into CASSYSGQGWYEQYF.